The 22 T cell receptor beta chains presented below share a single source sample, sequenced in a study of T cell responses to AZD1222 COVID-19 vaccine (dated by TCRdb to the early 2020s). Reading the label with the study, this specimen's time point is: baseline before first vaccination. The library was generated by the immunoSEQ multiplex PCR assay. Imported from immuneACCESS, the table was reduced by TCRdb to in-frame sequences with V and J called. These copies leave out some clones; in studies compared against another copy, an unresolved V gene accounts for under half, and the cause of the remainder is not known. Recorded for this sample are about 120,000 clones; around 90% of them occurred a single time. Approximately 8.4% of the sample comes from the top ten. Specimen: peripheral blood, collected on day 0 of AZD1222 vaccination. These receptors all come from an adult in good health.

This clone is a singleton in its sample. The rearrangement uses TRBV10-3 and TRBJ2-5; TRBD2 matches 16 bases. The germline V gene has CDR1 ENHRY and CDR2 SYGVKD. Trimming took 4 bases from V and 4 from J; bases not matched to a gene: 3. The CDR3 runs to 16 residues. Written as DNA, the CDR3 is TGTGCCATCAGTGCCGGGACTAGCGGGGGGGTAGAGACCCAGTACTTC. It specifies CAISAGTSGGVETQYF.

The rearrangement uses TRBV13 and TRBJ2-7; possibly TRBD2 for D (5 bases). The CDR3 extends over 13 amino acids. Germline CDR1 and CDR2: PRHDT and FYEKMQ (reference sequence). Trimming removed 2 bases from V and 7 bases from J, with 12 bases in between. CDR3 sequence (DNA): TGTGCCAGCAGCTTAAGGAGGCCGGGAGAGCAGTACTTC. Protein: CASSLRRPGEQYF.

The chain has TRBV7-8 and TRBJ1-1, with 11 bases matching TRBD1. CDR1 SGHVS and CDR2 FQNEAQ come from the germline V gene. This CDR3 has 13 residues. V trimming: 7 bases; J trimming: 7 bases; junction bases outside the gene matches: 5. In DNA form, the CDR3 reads TGTGCCAGCATCCGGGACAGGGGGGGTGAAGCTTTCTTT. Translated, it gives CASIRDRGGEAFF. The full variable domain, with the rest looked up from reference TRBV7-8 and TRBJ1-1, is GAGVSQSPRYKVAKRGQDVALRCDPISGHVSLFWYQQALGQGPEFLTYFQNEAQLDKSGLPSDRFFAERPEGSVSTLKIQRTQQEDSAVYLCASIRDRGGEAFFGQGTRLTVV.

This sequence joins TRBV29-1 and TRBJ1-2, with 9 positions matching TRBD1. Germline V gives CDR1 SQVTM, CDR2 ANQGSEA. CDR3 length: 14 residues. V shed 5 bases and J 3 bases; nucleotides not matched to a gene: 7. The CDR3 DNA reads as TGCAGCGTTCCAAACCGGGACAGGGACTATGGCTACACCTTC. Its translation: CSVPNRDRDYGYTF.

The CDR3 spells CASSPGGQGSQPQHF. CDR3 DNA sequence: TGTGCCAGCTCACCAGGGGGACAGGGGAGTCAGCCCCAGCATTTT. V usage is TRBV18 and J usage is TRBJ1-5, with TRBD1 matching 10 bases. This CDR3 spans 15 amino acids. Germline V lookup: CDR1 KGHSH, CDR2 LQKENI. V trimming: 2 bases; J trimming: 6 bases; junction bases outside the gene matches: 4.

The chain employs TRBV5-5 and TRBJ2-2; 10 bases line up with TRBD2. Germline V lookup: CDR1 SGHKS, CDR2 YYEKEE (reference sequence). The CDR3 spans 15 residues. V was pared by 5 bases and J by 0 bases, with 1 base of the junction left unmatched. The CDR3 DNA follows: TGTGCCAGCAGGCTAGCGGGAGCGAACACCGGGGAGCTGTTTTTT. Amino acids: CASRLAGANTGELFF. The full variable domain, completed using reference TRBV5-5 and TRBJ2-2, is DAGVTQSPTHLIKTRGQQVTLRCSPISGHKSVSWYQQVLGQGPQFIFQYYEKEERGRGNFPDRFSARQFPNYSSELNVNALLLGDSALYLCASRLAGANTGELFFGEGSRLTVL.

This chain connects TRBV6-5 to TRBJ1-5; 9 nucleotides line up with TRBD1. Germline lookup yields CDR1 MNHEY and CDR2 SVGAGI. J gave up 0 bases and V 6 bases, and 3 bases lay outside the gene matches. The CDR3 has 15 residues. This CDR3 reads CASSSGQGSNQPQHF. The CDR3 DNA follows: TGTGCCAGCAGCTCGGGACAGGGTAGCAATCAGCCCCAGCATTTT.

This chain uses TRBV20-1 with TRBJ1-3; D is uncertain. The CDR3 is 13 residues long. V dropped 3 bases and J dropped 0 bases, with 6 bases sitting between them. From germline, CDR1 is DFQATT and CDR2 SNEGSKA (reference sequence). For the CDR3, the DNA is TGCAGTGCTAGTAAAAACTCTGGAAACACCATATATTTT. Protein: CSASKNSGNTIYF.

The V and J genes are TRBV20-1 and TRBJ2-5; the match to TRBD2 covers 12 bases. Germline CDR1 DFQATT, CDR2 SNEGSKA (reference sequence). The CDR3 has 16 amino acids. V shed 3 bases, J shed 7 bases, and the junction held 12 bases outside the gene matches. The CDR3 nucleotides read TGCAGTGCTAGTGGCGGACTAGCGGGGCGTGGGGGGACCCAGTACTTC. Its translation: CSASGGLAGRGGTQYF.

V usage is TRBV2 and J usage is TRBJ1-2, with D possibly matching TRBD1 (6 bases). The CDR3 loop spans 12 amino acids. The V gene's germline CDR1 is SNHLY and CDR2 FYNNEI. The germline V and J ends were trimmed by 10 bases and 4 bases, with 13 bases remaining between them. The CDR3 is CATGGQGYGYTF. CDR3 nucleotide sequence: TGTGCCACCGGGGGGCAGGGCTATGGCTACACCTTC.

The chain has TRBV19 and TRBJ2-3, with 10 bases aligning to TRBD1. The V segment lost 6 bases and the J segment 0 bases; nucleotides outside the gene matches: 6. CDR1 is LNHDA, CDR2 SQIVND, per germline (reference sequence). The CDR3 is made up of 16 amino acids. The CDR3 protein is CASRDRGFSSTDTQYF. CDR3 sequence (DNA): TGTGCCAGTAGGGACAGGGGGTTCTCTAGCACAGATACGCAGTATTTT.

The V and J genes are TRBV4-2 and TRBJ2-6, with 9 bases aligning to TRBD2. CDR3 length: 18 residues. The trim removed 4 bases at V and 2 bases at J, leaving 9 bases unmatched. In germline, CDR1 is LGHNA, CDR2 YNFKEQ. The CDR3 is CASSPRREGAAGANVLTF. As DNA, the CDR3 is TGTGCCAGCAGCCCGCGGCGGGAGGGGGCAGCTGGGGCCAACGTCCTGACTTTC.

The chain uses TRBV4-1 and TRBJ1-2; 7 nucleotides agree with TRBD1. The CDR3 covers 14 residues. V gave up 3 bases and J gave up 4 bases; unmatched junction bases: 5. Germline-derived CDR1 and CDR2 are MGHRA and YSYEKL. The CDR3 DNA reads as TGCGCCAGCAGCCAGGCGGGACAGCGCTATGGCTACACCTTC. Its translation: CASSQAGQRYGYTF.

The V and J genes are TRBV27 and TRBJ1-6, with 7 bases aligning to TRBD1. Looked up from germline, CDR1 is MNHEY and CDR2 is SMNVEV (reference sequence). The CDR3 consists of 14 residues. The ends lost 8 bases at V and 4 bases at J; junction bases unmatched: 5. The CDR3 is CASRRGQYNSPLHF. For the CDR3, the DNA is TGTGCCAGCCGCCGGGGACAGTATAATTCACCCCTCCACTTT.

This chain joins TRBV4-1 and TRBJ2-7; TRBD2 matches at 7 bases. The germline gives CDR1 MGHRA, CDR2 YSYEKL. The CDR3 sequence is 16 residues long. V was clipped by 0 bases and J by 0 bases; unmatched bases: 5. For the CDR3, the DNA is TGCGCCAGCAGCCAAGATGGGGCTAGCGGCTCCTACGAGCAGTACTTC. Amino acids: CASSQDGASGSYEQYF.

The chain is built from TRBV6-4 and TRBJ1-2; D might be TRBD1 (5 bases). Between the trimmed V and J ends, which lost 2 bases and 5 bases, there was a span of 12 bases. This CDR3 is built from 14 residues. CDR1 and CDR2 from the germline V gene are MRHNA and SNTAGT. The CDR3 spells CASSDSPGGYGYTF. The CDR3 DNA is TGTGCCAGCAGTGACAGCCCGGGGGGATATGGCTACACCTTC.

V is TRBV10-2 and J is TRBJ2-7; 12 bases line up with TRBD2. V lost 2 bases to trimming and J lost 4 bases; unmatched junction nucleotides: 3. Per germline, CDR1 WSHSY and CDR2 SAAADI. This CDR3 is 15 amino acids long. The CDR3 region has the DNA TGCGCCAGCAGTGAGGCGGGACTAGCGGGTTACGAGCAGTACTTC. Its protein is CASSEAGLAGYEQYF.

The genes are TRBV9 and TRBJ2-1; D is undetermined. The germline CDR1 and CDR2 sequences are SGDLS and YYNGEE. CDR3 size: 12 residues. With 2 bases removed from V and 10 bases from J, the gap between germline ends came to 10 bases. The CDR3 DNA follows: TGTGCCAGCAGCGTCTTTCCGCACGAGCAGTTCTTC. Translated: CASSVFPHEQFF.

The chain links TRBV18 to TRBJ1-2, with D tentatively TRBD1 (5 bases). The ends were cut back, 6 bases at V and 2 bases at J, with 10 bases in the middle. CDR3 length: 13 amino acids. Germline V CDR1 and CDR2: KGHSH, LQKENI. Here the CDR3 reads CASSPTENYGYTF. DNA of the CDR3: TGTGCCAGCTCGCCGACAGAAAACTATGGCTACACCTTC.

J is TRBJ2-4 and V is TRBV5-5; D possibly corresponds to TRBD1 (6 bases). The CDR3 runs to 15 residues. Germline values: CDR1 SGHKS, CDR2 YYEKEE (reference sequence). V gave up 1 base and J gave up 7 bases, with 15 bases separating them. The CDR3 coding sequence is TGTGCCAGCAGCTTGACCACAGGACAGCCCAACATTCAGTACTTC. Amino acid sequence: CASSLTTGQPNIQYF.

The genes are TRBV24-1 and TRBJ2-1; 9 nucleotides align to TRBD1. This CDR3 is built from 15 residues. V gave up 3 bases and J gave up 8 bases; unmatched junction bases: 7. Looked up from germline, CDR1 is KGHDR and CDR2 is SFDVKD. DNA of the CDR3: TGTGCCACCAGTGATACAGGGGGCGTAATCTATGAGCAGTTCTTC. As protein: CATSDTGGVIYEQFF.

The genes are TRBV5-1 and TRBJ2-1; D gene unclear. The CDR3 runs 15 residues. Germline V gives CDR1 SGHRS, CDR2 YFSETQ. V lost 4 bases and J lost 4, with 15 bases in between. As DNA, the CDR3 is TGCGCCAGCAGCCAGGACCCCTTGGGGTACAATGAGCAGTTCTTC. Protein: CASSQDPLGYNEQFF.